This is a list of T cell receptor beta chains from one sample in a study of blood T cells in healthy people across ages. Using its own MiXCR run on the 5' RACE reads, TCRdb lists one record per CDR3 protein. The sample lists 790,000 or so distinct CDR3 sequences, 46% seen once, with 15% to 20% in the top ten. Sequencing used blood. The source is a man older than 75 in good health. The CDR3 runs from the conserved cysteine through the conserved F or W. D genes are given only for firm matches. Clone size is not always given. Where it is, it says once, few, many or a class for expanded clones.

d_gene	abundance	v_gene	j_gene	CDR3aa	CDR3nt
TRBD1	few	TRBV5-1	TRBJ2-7	CASSLAAGTGREQYF	TGCGCCAGCAGCTTGGCGGCCGGGACAGGGCGCGAGCAGTACTTC
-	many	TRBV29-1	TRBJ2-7	CSVEDRQYWGEQYF	TGCAGCGTTGAAGATCGTCAATATTGGGGCGAGCAGTACTTC
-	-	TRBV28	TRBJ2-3	CASSAPDTQYF	TGTGCCAGCAGTGCCCCAGATACGCAGTATTTT
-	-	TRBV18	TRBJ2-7	CASRGTDSYEQYF	TGTGCCAGCCGTGGGACCGACTCCTACGAGCAGTACTTC
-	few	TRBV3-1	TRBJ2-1	CASSRGILGYEQFF	TGTGCCAGCAGCCGGGGAATCCTCGGCTACGAGCAGTTCTTC
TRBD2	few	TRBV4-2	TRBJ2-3	CASSPGGLAGGSSDTQYF	TGTGCCAGCAGCCCTGGGGGCCTAGCGGGAGGGAGCTCAGATACGCAGTATTTT
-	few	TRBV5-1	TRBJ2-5	CASSLQRGQETQYF	TGCGCCAGCAGCTTACAGCGTGGCCAAGAGACCCAGTACTTC
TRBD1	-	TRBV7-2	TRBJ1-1	CASRVKGAGTEAFF	TGTGCCAGCAGAGTTAAGGGGGCAGGCACTGAAGCTTTCTTT
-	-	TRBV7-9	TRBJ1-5	CASSLSYQPQHF	TGTGCCAGCAGCTTATCTTATCAGCCCCAGCATTTT
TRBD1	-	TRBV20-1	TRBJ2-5	CSARDGVGTGEETQYF	TGCAGTGCTAGAGATGGGGTCGGGACAGGGGAAGAGACCCAGTACTTC
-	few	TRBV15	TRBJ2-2	CATSSTGELFF	TGTGCCACGTCGAGCACCGGGGAGCTGTTTTTT
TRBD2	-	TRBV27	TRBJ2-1	CASSALVTSGSFNEQFF	TGTGCCAGCAGTGCACTAGTAACTAGCGGGAGTTTCAATGAGCAGTTCTTC
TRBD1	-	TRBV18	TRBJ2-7	CASSLRTGQSYEQYF	TGTGCCAGCTCACTGAGGACAGGGCAATCTTACGAGCAGTACTTC
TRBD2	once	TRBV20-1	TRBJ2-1	CSAPRPGLADNEQFF	TGCAGTGCTCCCCGACCCGGACTAGCGGACAATGAGCAGTTCTTC
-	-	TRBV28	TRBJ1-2	CASSPPRENYGYTF	TGTGCCAGCAGTCCCCCCCGGGAAAACTATGGCTACACCTTC
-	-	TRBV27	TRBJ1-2	CAGTNDRGLTYGYTF	TGTGCCGGCACGAATGACCGCGGGCTTACTTATGGCTACACCTTC
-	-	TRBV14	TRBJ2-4	CASSQMGGKNIQYF	TGTGCCAGCAGCCAAATGGGGGGCAAAAACATTCAGTACTTC
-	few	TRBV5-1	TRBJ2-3	CASSLDNRAGDTQYF	TGCGCCAGCAGCTTGGATAACAGGGCAGGAGATACGCAGTATTTT
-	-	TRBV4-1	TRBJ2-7	CASSQTAGQFYEQYF	TGCGCCAGCAGCCAAACGGCGGGACAGTTCTACGAGCAGTACTTC
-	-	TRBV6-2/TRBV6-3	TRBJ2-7	CASSPRVPTYEQYF	TGTGCCAGCAGTCCCAGGGTTCCGACTTACGAGCAGTACTTC
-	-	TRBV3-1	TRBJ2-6	CASSHAEGSVSGANVLTF	TGTGCCAGCAGCCATGCCGAGGGATCTGTCTCTGGGGCCAACGTCCTGACTTTC
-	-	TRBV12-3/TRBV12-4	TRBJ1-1	CASSFQNTEAFF	TGTGCCAGCAGCTTCCAGAACACTGAAGCTTTCTTT
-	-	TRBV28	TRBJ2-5	CASSPRRGRTPGTQYF	TGTGCCAGCAGTCCCAGAAGAGGGCGGACCCCGGGGACCCAGTACTTC
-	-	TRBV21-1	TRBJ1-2	CASSKGTGNLPLYGYTF	TGTGCCAGCAGCAAAGGGACAGGGAATCTCCCTCTATATGGCTACACCTTC
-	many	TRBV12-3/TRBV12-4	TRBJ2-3	CASTSVGPDTQYF	TGTGCCAGCACCTCCGTAGGCCCAGATACGCAGTATTTT
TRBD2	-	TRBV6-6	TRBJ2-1	CASSTGTSGRGEQFF	TGTGCCAGCAGTACCGGGACTAGCGGGAGGGGTGAGCAGTTCTTC
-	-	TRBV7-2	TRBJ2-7	CASSVQTFYEQYF	TGTGCCAGCAGTGTCCAGACCTTTTACGAGCAGTACTTC
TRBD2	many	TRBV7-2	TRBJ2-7	CASSPRRLAGGHEQYF	TGTGCCAGCAGCCCCCGTCGTCTAGCGGGAGGCCACGAGCAGTACTTC
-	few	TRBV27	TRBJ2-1	CASSRQGQNEQFF	TGTGCCAGCAGCCGGCAGGGCCAGAATGAGCAGTTCTTC
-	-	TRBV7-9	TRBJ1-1	CASSKGANTEAFF	TGTGCCAGCAGCAAAGGTGCGAACACTGAAGCTTTCTTT
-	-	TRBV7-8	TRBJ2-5	CASSFIGGETQYF	TGTGCCAGCAGCTTTATTGGAGGGGAGACCCAGTACTTC
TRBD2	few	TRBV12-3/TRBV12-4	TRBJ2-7	CASSSGLAGQVEQYF	TGTGCCAGCAGCTCCGGACTAGCGGGACAGGTCGAGCAGTACTTC
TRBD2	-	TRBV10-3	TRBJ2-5	CAVSGLAGSQETQYF	TGTGCCGTCAGCGGACTAGCGGGGTCGCAAGAGACCCAGTACTTC
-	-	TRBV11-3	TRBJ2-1	CASSFPGHEQFF	TGTGCCAGCAGCTTTCCGGGCCATGAGCAGTTCTTC
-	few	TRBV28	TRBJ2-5	CASISQWGQETQYF	TGTGCCAGCATTTCGCAATGGGGTCAAGAGACCCAGTACTTC
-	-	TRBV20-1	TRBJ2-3	CSAPGVGRTDTQYF	TGCAGTGCCCCGGGTGTCGGGAGAACAGATACGCAGTATTTT
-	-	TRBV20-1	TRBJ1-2	CSARVTSGYYGYTF	TGCAGTGCTAGAGTGACGTCGGGTTACTATGGCTACACCTTC
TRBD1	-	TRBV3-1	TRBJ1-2	CASSPRTTGFYGYTF	TGTGCCAGCAGCCCGAGGACGACAGGGTTCTATGGCTACACCTTC
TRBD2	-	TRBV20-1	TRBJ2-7	CSARTSGRGGFSYEQYF	TGCAGTGCAAGGACTAGCGGGAGAGGGGGTTTCTCCTACGAGCAGTACTTC
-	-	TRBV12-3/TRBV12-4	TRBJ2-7	CASSYRTTYEQYF	TGTGCCAGCAGCTACAGGACGACCTACGAGCAGTACTTC
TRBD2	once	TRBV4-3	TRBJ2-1	CASSPVKGRDNEQFF	TGCGCCAGCAGCCCCGTAAAGGGGAGGGACAATGAGCAGTTCTTC
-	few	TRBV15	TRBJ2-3	CATSRDNSPENTQYF	TGTGCCACCAGCAGAGACAACTCCCCGGAGAATACGCAGTATTTT
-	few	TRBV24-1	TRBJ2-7	CATSVRIDATEHEQYF	TGTGCCACCAGTGTTAGAATAGACGCGACGGAACACGAGCAGTACTTC
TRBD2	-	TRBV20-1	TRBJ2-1	CSARPHSGRAVSYNEQFF	TGCAGTGCCCGGCCCCACAGCGGGAGGGCCGTCTCCTACAATGAGCAGTTCTTC
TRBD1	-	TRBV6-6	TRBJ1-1	CASRREGQGWTEAFF	TGTGCCAGCAGAAGAGAGGGACAGGGATGGACTGAAGCTTTCTTT
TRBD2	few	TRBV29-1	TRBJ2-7	CSAGTSATYEQYF	TGCAGCGCGGGGACTAGTGCCACCTACGAGCAGTACTTC
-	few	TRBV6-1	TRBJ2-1	CASSRAPHNEQFF	TGTGCCAGCAGTCGTGCGCCCCACAATGAGCAGTTCTTC
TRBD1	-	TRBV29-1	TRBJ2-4	CSVGDRRYDQYF	TGCAGCGTGGGGGACAGACGATACGATCAGTACTTC
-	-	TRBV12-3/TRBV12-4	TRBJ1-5	CASSLGRDNQPQHF	TGTGCCAGCAGTTTAGGACGAGACAATCAGCCCCAGCATTTT